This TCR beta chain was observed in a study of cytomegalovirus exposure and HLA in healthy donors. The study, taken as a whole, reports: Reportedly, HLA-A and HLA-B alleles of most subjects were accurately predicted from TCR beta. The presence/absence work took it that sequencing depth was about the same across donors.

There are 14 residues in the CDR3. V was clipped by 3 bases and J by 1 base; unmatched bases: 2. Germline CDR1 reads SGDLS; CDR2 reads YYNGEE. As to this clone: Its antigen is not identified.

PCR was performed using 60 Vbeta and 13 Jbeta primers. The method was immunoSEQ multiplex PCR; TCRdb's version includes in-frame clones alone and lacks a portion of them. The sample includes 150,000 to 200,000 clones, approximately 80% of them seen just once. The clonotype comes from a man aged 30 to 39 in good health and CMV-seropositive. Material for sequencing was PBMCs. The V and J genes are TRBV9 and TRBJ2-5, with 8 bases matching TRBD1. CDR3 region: CASSATGGQETQYF. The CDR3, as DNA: TGTGCCAGCAGCGCAACAGGGGGCCAAGAGACCCAGTACTTC. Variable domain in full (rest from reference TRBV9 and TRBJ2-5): DSGVTQTPKHLITATGQRVTLRCSPRSGDLSVYWYQQSLDQGLQFLIQYYNGEERAKGNILERFSAQQFPDLHSELNLSSLELGDSALYFCASSATGGQETQYFGPGTRLLVL.